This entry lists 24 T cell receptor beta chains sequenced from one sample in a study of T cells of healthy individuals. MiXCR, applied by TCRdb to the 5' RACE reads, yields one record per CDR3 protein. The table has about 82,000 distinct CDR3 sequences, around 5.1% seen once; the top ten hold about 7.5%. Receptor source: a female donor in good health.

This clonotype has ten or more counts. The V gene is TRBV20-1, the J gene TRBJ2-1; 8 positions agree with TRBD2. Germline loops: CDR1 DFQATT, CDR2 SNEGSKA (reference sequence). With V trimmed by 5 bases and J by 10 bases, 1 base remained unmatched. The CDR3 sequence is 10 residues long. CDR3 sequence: CSARGGEQFF. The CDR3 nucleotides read TGCAGTGCTCGGGGGGGGGAGCAGTTCTTC.

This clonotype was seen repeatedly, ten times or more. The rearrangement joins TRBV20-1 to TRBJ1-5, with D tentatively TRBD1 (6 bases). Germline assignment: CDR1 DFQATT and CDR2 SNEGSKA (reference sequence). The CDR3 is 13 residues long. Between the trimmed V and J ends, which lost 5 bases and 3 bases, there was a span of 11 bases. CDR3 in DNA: TGCAGTGCTGTACAGGGACACAATCAGCCCCAGCATTTT. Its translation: CSAVQGHNQPQHF.

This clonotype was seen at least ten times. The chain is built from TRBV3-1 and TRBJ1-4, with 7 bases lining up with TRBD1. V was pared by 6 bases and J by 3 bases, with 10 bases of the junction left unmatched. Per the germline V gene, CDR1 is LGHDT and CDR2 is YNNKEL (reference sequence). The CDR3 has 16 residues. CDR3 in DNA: TGTGCCAGCAGTCCCTTCCGGACAGGATCTAATGAAAAACTGTTTTTT. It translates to CASSPFRTGSNEKLFF.

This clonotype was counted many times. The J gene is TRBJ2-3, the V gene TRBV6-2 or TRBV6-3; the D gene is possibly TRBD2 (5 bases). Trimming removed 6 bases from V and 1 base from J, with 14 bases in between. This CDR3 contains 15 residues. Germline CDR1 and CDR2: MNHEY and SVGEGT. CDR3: CASSRLQPRTDTQYF. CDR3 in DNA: TGTGCCAGCAGCAGACTACAACCTCGCACAGATACGCAGTATTTT.

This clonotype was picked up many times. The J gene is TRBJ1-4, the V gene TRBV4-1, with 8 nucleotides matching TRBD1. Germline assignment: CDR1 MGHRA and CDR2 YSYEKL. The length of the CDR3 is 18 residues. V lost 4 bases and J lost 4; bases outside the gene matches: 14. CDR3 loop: CASSRSGTGGSFNEKLFF. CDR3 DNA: TGCGCCAGCAGCCGCTCCGGGACAGGAGGATCTTTTAATGAAAAACTGTTTTTT.

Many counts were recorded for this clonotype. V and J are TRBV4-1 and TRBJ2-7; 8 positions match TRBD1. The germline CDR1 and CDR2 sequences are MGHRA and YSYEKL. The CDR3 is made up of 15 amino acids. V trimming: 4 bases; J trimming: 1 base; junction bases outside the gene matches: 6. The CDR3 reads CASSPGQGGSYEQYF. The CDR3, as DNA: TGCGCCAGCAGCCCCGGACAGGGAGGTTCCTACGAGCAGTACTTC.

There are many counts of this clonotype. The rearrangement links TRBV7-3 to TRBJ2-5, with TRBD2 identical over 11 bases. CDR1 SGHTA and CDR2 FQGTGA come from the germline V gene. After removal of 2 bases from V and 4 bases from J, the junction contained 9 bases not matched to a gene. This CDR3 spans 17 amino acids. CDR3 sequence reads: CASSLGLAGGRGETQYF. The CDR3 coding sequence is TGTGCCAGCAGCTTAGGGCTAGCGGGAGGCCGAGGAGAGACCCAGTACTTC.

Here the CDR3 DNA reads TGTGCCAGCAGCTTGACTAGCGGGAGGTCCTACAATGAGCAGTTCTTC. Its translation is CASSLTSGRSYNEQFF. The chain recombines TRBV7-9 with TRBJ2-1, with 13 bases aligning to TRBD2. Germline values: CDR1 SEHNR, CDR2 FQNEAQ (reference sequence). The CDR3 has 16 amino acids. V gave up 3 bases and J gave up 1 base; unmatched junction bases: 0. Full variable domain (outside the CDR3, taken from reference TRBV7-9 and TRBJ2-1): DTGVSQNPRHKITKRGQNVTFRCDPISEHNRLYWYRQTLGQGPEFLTYFQNEAQLEKSRLLSDRFSAERPKGSFSTLEIQRTEQGDSAMYLCASSLTSGRSYNEQFFGPGTRLTVL.

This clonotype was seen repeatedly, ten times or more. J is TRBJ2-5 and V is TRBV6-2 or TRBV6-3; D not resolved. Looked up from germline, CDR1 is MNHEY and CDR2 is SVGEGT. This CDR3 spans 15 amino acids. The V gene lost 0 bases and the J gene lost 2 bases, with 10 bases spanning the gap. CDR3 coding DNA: TGTGCCAGCAGTTACTCGGAAACGGTTCAAGAGACCCAGTACTTC. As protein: CASSYSETVQETQYF.

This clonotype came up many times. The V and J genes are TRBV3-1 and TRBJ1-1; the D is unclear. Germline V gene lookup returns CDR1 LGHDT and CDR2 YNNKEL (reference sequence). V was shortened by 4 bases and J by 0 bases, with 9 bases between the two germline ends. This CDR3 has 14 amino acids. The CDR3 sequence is CASSLRFLNTEAFF. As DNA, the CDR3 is TGTGCCAGCAGCCTCCGGTTCTTGAACACTGAAGCTTTCTTT.

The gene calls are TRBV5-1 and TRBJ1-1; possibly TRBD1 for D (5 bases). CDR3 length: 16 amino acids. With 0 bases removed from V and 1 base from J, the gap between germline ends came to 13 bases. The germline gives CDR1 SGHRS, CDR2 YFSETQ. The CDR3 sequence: CASSLDGLDTNTEAFF. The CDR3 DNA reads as TGCGCCAGCAGCTTGGATGGGCTGGACACGAACACTGAAGCTTTCTTT.

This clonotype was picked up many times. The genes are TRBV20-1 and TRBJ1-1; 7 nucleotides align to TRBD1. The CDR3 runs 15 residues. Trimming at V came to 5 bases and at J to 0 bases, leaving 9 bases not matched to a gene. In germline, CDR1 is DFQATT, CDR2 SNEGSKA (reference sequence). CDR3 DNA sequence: TGCAGTGCTCGGTCGACAGGGCGCCTGAACACTGAAGCTTTCTTT. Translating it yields CSARSTGRLNTEAFF.

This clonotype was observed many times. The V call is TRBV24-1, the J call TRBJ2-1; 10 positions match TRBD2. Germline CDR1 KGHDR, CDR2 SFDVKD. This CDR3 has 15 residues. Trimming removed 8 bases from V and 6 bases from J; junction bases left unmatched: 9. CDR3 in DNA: TGTGCCACCACCGCGAGCGGGAGGGCCGGCAATGAGCAGTTCTTC. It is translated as CATTASGRAGNEQFF.

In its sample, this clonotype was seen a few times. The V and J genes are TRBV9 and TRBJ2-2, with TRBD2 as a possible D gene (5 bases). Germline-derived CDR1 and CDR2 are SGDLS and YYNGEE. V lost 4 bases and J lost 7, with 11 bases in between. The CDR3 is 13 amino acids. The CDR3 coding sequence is TGTGCCAGCAGCCAACTAGGTGGCGGGGAGCTGTTTTTT. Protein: CASSQLGGGELFF. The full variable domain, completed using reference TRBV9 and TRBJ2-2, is DSGVTQTPKHLITATGQRVTLRCSPRSGDLSVYWYQQSLDQGLQFLIQYYNGEERAKGNILERFSAQQFPDLHSELNLSSLELGDSALYFCASSQLGGGELFFGEGSRLTVL.

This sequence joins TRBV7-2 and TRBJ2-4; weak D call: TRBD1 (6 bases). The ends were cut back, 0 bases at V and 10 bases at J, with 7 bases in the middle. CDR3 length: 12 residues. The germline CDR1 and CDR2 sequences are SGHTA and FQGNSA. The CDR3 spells CASSLAQGIQYF. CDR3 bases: TGTGCCAGCAGCTTAGCCCAGGGGATTCAGTACTTC.

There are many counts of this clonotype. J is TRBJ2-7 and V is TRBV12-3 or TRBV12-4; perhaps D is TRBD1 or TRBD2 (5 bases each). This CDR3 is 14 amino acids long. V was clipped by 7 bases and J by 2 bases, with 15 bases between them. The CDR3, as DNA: TGTGCCAGCAACCGTCGGGGCTACGCCTACGAGCAGTACTTC. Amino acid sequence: CASNRRGYAYEQYF.

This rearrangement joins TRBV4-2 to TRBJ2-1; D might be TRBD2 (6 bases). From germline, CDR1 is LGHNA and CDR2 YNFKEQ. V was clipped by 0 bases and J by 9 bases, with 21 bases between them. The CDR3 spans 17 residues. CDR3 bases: TGTGCCAGCAGCCAAGATAGTAGGGACGGGAGAAGGGGTGAGCAGTTCTTC. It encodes CASSQDSRDGRRGEQFF.

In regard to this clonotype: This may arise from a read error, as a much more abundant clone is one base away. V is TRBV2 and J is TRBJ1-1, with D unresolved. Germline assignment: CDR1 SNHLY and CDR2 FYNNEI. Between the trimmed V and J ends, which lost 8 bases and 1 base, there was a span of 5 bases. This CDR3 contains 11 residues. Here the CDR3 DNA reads TGTGCCAGCCCGGCGAACACTGAAGCTTTCTTT. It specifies CASPANTEAFF.

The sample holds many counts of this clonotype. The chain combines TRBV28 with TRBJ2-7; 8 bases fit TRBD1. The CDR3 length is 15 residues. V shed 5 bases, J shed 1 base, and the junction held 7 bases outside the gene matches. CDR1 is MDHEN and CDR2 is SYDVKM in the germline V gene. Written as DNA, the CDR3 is TGTGCCAGCAGTCCCTCCGACAGGGGTTCCTACGAGCAGTACTTC. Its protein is CASSPSDRGSYEQYF.

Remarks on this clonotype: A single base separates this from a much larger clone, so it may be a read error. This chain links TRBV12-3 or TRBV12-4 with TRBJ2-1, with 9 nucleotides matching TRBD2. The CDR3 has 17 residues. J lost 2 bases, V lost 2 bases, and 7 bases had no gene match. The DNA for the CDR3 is TGTGCCAGCAGTTTACGCGAGCGGGAGGTCACCTACAATGAGCAGTTCTTC. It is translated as CASSLREREVTYNEQFF.

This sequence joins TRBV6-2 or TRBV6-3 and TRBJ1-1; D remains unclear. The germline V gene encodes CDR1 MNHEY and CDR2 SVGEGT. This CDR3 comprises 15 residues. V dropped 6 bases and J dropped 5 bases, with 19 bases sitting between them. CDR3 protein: CASSRAANRRTEAFF. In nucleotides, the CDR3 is TGTGCCAGCAGCCGCGCCGCCAATAGAAGGACTGAAGCTTTCTTT.

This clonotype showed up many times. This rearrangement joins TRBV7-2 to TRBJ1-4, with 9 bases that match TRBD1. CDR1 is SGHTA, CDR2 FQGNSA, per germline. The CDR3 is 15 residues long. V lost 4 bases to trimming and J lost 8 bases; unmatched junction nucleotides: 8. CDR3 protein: CASSSRRTGVEKLFF. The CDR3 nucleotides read TGTGCCAGCAGCTCAAGGCGGACAGGGGTCGAAAAACTGTTTTTT. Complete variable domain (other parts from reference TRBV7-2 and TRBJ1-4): GAGVSQSPSNKVTEKGKDVELRCDPISGHTALYWYRQSLGQGLEFLIYFQGNSAPDKSGLPSDRFSAERTGGSVSTLTIQRTQQEDSAVYLCASSSRRTGVEKLFFGSGTQLSVL.

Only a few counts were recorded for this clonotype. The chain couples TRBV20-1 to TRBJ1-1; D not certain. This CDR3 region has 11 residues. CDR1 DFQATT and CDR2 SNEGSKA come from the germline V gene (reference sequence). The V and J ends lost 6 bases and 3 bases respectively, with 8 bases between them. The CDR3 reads CSASSYTEAFF. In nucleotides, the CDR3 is TGCAGTGCCAGTTCGTACACTGAAGCTTTCTTT.

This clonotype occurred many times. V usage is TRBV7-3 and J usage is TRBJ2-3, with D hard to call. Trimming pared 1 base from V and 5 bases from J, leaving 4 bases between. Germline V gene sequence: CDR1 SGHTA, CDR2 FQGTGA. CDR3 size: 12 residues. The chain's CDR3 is CASSLMGDTQYF. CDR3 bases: TGTGCCAGCAGCTTAATGGGAGATACGCAGTATTTT.